What follows is one T cell receptor (beta chain) and its context. Its antigen is as yet unknown. RNA transcripts were the template for amplifying TCR beta CDR3 regions. The HTBI primer set was used in a first-round RT-PCR of the TCR CDR3. MiXCR, applied by TCRdb to the multiplex PCR reads, yields one record per CDR3 protein. This table holds over 300,000 distinct CDR3 sequences, about 15% found once. The CDR3 sequence is 14 residues long. The germline V and J ends were trimmed by 1 base and 3 bases, with 10 bases remaining between them. Germline CDR1 is LNHDA and CDR2 is SQIVND (reference sequence). This sample is part of a study of T cells in Graves' hyperthyroidism and ophthalmopathy. General study findings and limits: In the blood, most expanded thyroid clonotypes above 0.001 appeared as well. The model identified upcoming ophthalmopathy a median approximately six months ahead of onset.

The chain employs TRBV19 and TRBJ2-7; D might be TRBD1 (5 bases). The receptor's source is a woman aged 60-75 years with Graves' hyperthyroidism. Sequencing used blood. CDR3 region: CASSIGGNLYEQYF. The CDR3 DNA sequence: TGTGCCAGTAGTATAGGGGGCAACCTCTACGAGCAGTACTTC.